The 5 T cell receptor beta chains presented below share a single source sample, sequenced in a study of T cell responses to AZD1222 COVID-19 vaccine. Sequenced by immunoSEQ multiplex PCR; TCRdb stores in-frame clones only, minus some. The data show under 35,000 clones, with more than 85% seen just once and around 45% held by the top ten. Sample: peripheral blood, taken on day 0 of AZD1222 vaccination. Receptors originate from an adult in good health.

This chain links TRBV14 with TRBJ1-6, with 9 bases identical to TRBD1. CDR1 is SGHDN and CDR2 is FVKESK in the germline V gene. With V trimmed by 3 bases and J by 8 bases, 8 bases remained unmatched. This CDR3 is built from 16 residues. CDR3 residues: CASSHSTGGLYSPLHF. DNA of the CDR3: TGTGCCAGCAGCCATTCGACAGGGGGGCTTTATTCACCCCTCCACTTT.

The V and J genes are TRBV7-9 and TRBJ1-1, with TRBD1 as a possible D gene (6 bases). Trimming stripped 3 bases from V and 1 base from J, with 15 bases between. CDR3 length equals 16 residues. The V gene's germline CDR1 is SEHNR and CDR2 FQNEAQ (reference sequence). CDR3 amino acids: CASSFRDIVPNTEAFF. In DNA form, the CDR3 reads TGTGCCAGCAGCTTCCGGGACATAGTACCGAACACTGAAGCTTTCTTT.

This chain joins TRBV19 and TRBJ2-2; D possibly corresponds to TRBD1 (6 bases). Per the germline V gene, CDR1 is LNHDA and CDR2 is SQIVND (reference sequence). V dropped 5 bases and J dropped 5 bases, with 12 bases sitting between them. The CDR3 totals 14 residues. The CDR3 bases are TGTGCCAGTAGTCCAGGGGTCAGGACCGGGGAGCTGTTTTTT. Translated: CASSPGVRTGELFF.

The rearrangement joins TRBV18 to TRBJ2-3; the match to TRBD2 covers 9 bases. J gave up 1 base and V 2 bases, and 4 bases lay outside the gene matches. The CDR3 loop spans 16 amino acids. The V gene's germline CDR1 is KGHSH and CDR2 LQKENI. This chain's CDR3 is CASSPGRGGRTDTQYF. Here the CDR3 DNA reads TGTGCCAGCTCACCAGGGCGGGGGGGTCGCACAGATACGCAGTATTTT. The full variable domain, in which reference TRBV18 and TRBJ2-3 provide the parts outside the CDR3, is NAGVMQNPRHLVRRRGQEARLRCSPMKGHSHVYWYRQLPEEGLKFMVYLQKENIIDESGMPKERFSAEFPKEGPSILRIQQVVRGDSAAYFCASSPGRGGRTDTQYFGPGTRLTVL.

The chain carries TRBV29-1 and TRBJ1-2; the match to TRBD1 covers 12 bases. The V gene end was trimmed by 4 bases and the J gene end by 2 bases; junction bases not matched to a gene: 2. The CDR3 covers 14 residues. The V gene's germline CDR1 is SQVTM and CDR2 ANQGSEA. CDR3 in DNA: TGCAGCGTTGGAGGGACAGGGGGCAACTATGGCTACACCTTC. It translates to CSVGGTGGNYGYTF.